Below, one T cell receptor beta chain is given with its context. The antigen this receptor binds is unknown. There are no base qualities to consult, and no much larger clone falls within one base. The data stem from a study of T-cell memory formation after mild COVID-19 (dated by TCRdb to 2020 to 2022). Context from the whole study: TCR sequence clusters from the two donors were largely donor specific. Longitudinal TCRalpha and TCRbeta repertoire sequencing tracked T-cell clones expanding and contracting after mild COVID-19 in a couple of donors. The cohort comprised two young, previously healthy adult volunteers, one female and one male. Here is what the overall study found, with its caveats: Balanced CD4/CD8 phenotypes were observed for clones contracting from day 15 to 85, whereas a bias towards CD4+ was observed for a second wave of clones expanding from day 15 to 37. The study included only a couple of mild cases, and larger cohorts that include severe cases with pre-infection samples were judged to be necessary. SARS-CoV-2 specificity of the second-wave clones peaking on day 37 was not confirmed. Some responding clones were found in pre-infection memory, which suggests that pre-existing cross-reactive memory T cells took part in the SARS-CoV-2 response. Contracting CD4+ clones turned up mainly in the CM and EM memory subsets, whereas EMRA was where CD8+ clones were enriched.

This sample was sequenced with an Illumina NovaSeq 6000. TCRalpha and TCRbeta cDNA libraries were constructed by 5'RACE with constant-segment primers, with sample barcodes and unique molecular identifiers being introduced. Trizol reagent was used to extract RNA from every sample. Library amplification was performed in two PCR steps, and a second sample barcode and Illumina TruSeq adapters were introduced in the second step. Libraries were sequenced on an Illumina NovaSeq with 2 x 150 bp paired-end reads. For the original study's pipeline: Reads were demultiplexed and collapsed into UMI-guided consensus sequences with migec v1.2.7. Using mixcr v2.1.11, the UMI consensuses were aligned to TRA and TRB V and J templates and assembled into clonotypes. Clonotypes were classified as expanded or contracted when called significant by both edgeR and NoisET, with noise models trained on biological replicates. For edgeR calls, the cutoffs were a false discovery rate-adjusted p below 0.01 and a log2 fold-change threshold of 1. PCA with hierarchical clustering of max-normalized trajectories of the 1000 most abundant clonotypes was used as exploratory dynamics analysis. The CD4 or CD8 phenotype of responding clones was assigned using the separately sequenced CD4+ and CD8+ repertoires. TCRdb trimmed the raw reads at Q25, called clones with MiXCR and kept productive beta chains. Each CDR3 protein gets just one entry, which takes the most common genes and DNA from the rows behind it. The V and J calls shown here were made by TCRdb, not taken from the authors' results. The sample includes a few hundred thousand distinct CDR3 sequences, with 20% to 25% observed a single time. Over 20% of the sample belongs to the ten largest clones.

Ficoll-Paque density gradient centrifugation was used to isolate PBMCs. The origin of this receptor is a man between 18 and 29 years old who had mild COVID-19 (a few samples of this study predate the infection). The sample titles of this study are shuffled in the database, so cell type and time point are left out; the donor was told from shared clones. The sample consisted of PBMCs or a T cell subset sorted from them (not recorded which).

The DNA is as follows: TGTGCCATCAGTGCCCAACTAGCGGTGGGCGAGACCCAGTACTTC. This is translated as CAISAQLAVGETQYF. The chain is encoded by TRBV10-3 joined to TRBJ2-5; TRBD2 fits 8 bases in the junction. The germline V gene gives CDR1 as ENHRY and CDR2 as SYGVKD. Compared with germline, V lacks 4 bases and J lacks 5 bases; bases without a gene match: 9. The CDR3 goes from the cysteine to the phenylalanine over 15 residues. This entry keeps only the CDR3 DNA: 45 bases, framed from base 1.